This T cell receptor (beta chain) was retrieved from a study of T cell responses to AZD1222 COVID-19 vaccine. Sequencing used immunoSEQ multiplex PCR; TCRdb keeps in-frame clones, though not all of them. The sample consists of roughly 76,000 clones, 86% of them appearing once. The sample was peripheral blood, taken on day 0 of AZD1222 vaccination. This sequence was found in an adult in good health.

This CDR3 is CSASISVYEQYF. The CDR3 DNA sequence: TGCAGTGCTAGTATCTCTGTCTACGAGCAGTACTTC. This chain joins TRBV20-1 and TRBJ2-7; D uncertain. Trimming removed 3 bases at V and 3 bases at J, with 9 bases between. The CDR3 covers 12 residues. CDR1 is DFQATT and CDR2 is SNEGSKA in the germline V gene (reference sequence).